This TCR beta chain was sequenced in a study of regulatory T cells in long-lasting Graves disease. Study-wide points: Persistent disease favored TRBV28, TRBJ1-2 and TRBJ2-5.

Germline V lookup: CDR1 SGHRS, CDR2 YFSETQ. This CDR3 contains 14 residues. The V gene lost 5 bases and the J gene lost 4 bases, with 15 bases spanning the gap. This clonotype was seen many times. The antigen remains unidentified. Both iRepertoire HTBI primers and Arm-PCR of CDR3 regions were used to build the TCR beta libraries. Using its own MiXCR run on the multiplex PCR reads, TCRdb lists one record per CDR3 protein. The table shows some 440,000 distinct CDR3 sequences, with less than 25% occurring only once. Indicated time point: persistent/refractory GD, antithyroid drugs over 5 years with positive TRAb. With RNA extracted from PBMCs as input, the TCR library was made.

The sample here was peripheral blood mononuclear cells (PBMCs), taken when the disease was refractory, from a patient treated with antithyroid drugs. This sequence originates from a female donor with Graves disease. The chain joins TRBV5-1 to TRBJ1-1; D not certain. The CDR3 coding sequence is TGCGCCAGCAGTCGTATTGAGGGCGGCACTGAAGCTTTCTTT. Translation gives CASSRIEGGTEAFF.